This T cell receptor beta chain stems from a study of T cell responses to AZD1222 COVID-19 vaccine. Whole-study results and caveats: Repertoire sampling occurred only after the peak T cell response.

Some clones are missing from TCRdb's copy, which holds only in-frame ones; the method was immunoSEQ multiplex PCR. Of more than 95,000 clones listed, 90% were seen once; the top ten hold around 6.9%. The CDR3 has 15 amino acids. Germline CDR1 reads MGHRA; CDR2 reads YSYEKL. On this clone: The antigen remains undetermined. Germline is not matched at one junction end, which may reflect a read error.

The specimen comprised peripheral blood, sampled on day 0 of AZD1222 vaccination. The chain recombines TRBV4-1 with TRBJ1-3, with D possibly matching TRBD1 (5 bases). The receptor was isolated from an adult in good health. CDR3 nucleotides: TGCGCCAGCACCCAAGGACGGGGACCTGGAAACACCATATATTTT. Its translation: CASTQGRGPGNTIYF.